This T cell receptor beta chain was sequenced in a study of technical replicates of blood from a handful of donors. Using immunoSEQ multiplex PCR, the repertoire was profiled, and TCRdb retains in-frame clones only, with some absent. The table lists tens of thousands of clones, 90% to 95% of them singletons. CDR3 length: 15 residues. Deletions cut 4 bases from V and 4 bases from J, with 16 bases between. From germline, CDR1 is SSHAT and CDR2 FNYEAQ (reference sequence). This rearrangement joins TRBV7-7 to TRBJ2-5, with TRBD2 as a possible D gene (6 bases). This sequence originates from a human donor in good health. The source material was T cells isolated from PBMCs. CDR3 DNA: TGTGCCAGCAGCTCGCCCGGGACTTCCTTAGAGACCCAGTACTTC. Translating it yields CASSSPGTSLETQYF.